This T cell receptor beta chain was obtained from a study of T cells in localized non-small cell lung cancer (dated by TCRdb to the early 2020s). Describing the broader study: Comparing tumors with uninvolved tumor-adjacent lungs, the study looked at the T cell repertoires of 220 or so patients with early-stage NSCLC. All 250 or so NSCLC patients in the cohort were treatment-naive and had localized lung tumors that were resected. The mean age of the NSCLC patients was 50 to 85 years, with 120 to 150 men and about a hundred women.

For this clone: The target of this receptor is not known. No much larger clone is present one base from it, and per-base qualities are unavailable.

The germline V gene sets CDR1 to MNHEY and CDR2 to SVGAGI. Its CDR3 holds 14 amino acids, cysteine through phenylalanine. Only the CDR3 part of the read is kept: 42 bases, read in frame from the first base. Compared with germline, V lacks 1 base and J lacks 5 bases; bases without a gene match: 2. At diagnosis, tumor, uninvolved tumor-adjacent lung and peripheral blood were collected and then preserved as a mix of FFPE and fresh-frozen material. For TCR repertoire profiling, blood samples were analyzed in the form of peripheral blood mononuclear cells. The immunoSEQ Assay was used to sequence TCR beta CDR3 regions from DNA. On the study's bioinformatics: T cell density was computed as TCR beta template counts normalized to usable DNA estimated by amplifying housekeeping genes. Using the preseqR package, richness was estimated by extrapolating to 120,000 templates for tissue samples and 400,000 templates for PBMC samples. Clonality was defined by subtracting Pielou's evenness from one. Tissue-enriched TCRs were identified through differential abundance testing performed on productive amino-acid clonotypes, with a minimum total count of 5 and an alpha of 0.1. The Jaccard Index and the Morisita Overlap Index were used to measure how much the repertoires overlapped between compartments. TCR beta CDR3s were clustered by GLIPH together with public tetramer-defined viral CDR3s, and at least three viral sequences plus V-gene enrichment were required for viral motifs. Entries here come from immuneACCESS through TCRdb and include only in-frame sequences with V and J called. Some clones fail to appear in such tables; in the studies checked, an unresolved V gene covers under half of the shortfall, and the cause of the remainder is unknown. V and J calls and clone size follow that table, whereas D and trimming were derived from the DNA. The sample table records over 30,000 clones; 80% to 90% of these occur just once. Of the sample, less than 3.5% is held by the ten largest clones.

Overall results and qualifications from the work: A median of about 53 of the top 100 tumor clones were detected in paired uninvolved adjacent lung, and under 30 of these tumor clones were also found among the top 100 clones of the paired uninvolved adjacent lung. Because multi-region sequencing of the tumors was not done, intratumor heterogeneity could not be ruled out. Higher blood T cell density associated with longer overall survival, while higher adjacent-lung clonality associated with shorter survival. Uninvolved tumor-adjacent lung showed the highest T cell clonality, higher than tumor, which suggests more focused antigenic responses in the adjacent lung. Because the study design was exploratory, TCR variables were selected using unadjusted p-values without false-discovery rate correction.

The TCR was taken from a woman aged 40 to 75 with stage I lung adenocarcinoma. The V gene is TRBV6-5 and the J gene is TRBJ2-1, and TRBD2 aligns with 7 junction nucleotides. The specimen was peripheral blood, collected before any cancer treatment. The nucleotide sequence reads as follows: TGTGCCAGCAGTTACTTCCGGGGGGACAATGAGCAGTTCTTC. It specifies CASSYFRGDNEQFF.